The TCR beta chain described here comes from a study of blood T cell repertoires in COVID-19. In the original workflow: Amplified reference gene primers provided the basis for estimating nucleated cell counts. Profiled with immunoSEQ multiplex PCR; TCRdb holds only in-frame clones, not every one. V, J and clone size are those of that table, while D and trimming were read from the DNA. Of 200,000 to 300,000 clones listed, 83% are singletons. This clone was counted a single time. The conserved final phenylalanine or tryptophan is absent from the CDR3, which likely points to a read error. The DNA is omitted, as the CDR3 cannot be located on it reliably, and the CDR3 follows TCRdb's listing. CDR1 is LGHDT, CDR2 YNNKEL, per germline (reference sequence). The CDR3 sequence runs 12 residues, both termini included.

Material for sequencing was peripheral blood. This clonotype was obtained from a human donor in a cohort sampled during active COVID-19. The chain combines TRBV3-1 (or the pseudogene TRBV3-2) with TRBJ2-3; whether TRBD2, the table's D call, matches the DNA was not checked. CDR3 loop: CASSQGAGGPQM.